This entry describes one T cell receptor (beta chain). The germline V gene encodes CDR1 LNHDA and CDR2 SQIVND (reference sequence). V lost 6 bases to trimming and J lost 3 bases; unmatched junction nucleotides: 6. The CDR3 has 14 amino acids. These data are taken from a study of shared clonotypes between healthy human individuals. Clones were sequenced by immunoSEQ multiplex PCR, and TCRdb holds only the in-frame ones, with some missing. The sample has about a million clones; 75% are singletons. The clonotype originates from a man younger than 30 in good health. The rearrangement uses TRBV19 and TRBJ1-2; TRBD1 agrees at 8 bases. The sequenced sample consisted of memory CD4+ T cells sorted from blood. Indicated subset: CD45RA-negative fraction. CDR3 sequence: CASRRQGMDYGYTF. CDR3 DNA: TGTGCCAGTAGACGACAGGGGATGGACTATGGCTACACCTTC.